These 30 T cell receptor beta chains came from one sample sequenced in a study of identical twins. TCRdb passed the 5' RACE reads through MiXCR, listing each CDR3 protein once. The sample includes some 500,000 distinct CDR3 sequences, roughly 21% of them seen just once. These data also featured in a second study, about T cells expressing NK-cell markers.

The sample comprised CD4+ T cells sorted from blood. These receptor sequences come from a woman aged 18 to 35 in good health.

The V and J genes are TRBV6-4 and TRBJ1-1; the D is unclear. CDR3 length equals 15 residues. In germline, CDR1 is MRHNA, CDR2 SNTAGT. Trimming shortened V by 2 bases and J by 4 bases, and 14 bases separated the two germline ends. The CDR3 loop is CASSDPGTRGTEAFF. The CDR3 DNA sequence: TGTGCCAGCAGTGACCCCGGTACGCGGGGCACTGAAGCTTTCTTT.

This clonotype was seen only a few times. This chain joins TRBV20-1 and TRBJ1-5, with 7 nucleotides matching TRBD1. Germline V gene lookup returns CDR1 DFQATT and CDR2 SNEGSKA (reference sequence). This CDR3 has 15 amino acids. V was clipped by 5 bases and J by 4 bases; unmatched bases: 11. CDR3 region: CSAVGTGDSNQPQHF. The CDR3 bases are TGCAGTGCTGTAGGCACAGGGGATTCTAATCAGCCCCAGCATTTT.

This clonotype was observed a handful of times. V gene TRBV20-1 combines with J gene TRBJ2-1; D might be TRBD2 (5 bases). This CDR3 is 15 amino acids long. The germline V gene encodes CDR1 DFQATT and CDR2 SNEGSKA (reference sequence). V was trimmed by 1 base and J by 0 bases, leaving 10 bases between them. CDR3 in DNA: TGCAGTGCTAGAGTCGCGGGTAGCTCCTACAATGAGCAGTTCTTC. It translates to CSARVAGSSYNEQFF.

The chain links TRBV6-5 to TRBJ2-2; 9 bases line up with TRBD2. The germline V gene encodes CDR1 MNHEY and CDR2 SVGAGI. The CDR3 has 17 amino acids. V gave up 4 bases and J gave up 1 base; unmatched junction bases: 7. CDR3 nucleotides: TGTGCCAGCAGTTTTTACATGACTAGCGGGAACACCGGGGAGCTGTTTTTT. This translates into CASSFYMTSGNTGELFF.

V is TRBV30 and J is TRBJ2-7; D may be TRBD1 (5 bases). V was shortened by 1 base and J by 4 bases, with 8 bases between the two germline ends. CDR3 size: 12 residues. Germline CDR1 reads GTSNPN; CDR2 reads SVGIG (reference sequence). The CDR3 sequence: CAWSGQGYEQYF. As DNA, the CDR3 is TGTGCCTGGAGTGGTCAGGGTTACGAGCAGTACTTC.

The gene calls are TRBV12-3 or TRBV12-4 and TRBJ2-5; perhaps TRBD1 as D (6 bases). Trimming removed 6 bases at V and 2 bases at J, with 16 bases between. This CDR3 region has 15 residues. The CDR3 sequence: CASRRGSGPQETQYF. The DNA for the CDR3 is TGTGCCAGCAGAAGGGGGTCTGGACCGCAAGAGACCCAGTACTTC.

This clonotype was detected a few times. The chain has TRBV30 and TRBJ1-5; D uncertain. Trimming removed 4 bases from V and 8 bases from J, with 15 bases in between. CDR1 and CDR2 (germline): GTSNPN, SVGIG (reference sequence). The CDR3 consists of 13 residues. DNA for the CDR3: TGTGCCTGGACCCAAGCCGGCGATGAGCCCCAGCATTTT. It encodes CAWTQAGDEPQHF.

The V and J genes are TRBV4-1 and TRBJ2-1, with TRBD2 identical over 14 bases. CDR3 size: 16 residues. Germline V gives CDR1 MGHRA, CDR2 YSYEKL. V gave up 5 bases and J gave up 7 bases; unmatched junction bases: 7. CDR3 coding DNA: TGCGCCAGCAGCGCCCGACTAGCGGGGGGGCGAAATGAGCAGTTCTTC. Residues: CASSARLAGGRNEQFF.

This clonotype was recorded many times. The chain combines TRBV20-1 with TRBJ2-7; either TRBD1 or TRBD2 may supply D (5 bases each). Germline CDR1 and CDR2: DFQATT and SNEGSKA (reference sequence). Trimming removed 5 bases at V and 5 bases at J, with 16 bases between. The CDR3 spans 13 residues. The CDR3 nucleotides read TGCAGTGCTCTTGGGGACCACGGGAACGAGCAGTACTTC. It specifies CSALGDHGNEQYF.

This clonotype was found a few times. The chain couples TRBV20-1 to TRBJ2-4, with 7 bases matching TRBD2. The V segment lost 0 bases and the J segment 6 bases; nucleotides outside the gene matches: 17. Per the germline V gene, CDR1 is DFQATT and CDR2 is SNEGSKA (reference sequence). The CDR3 extends over 18 amino acids. DNA of the CDR3: TGCAGTGCTAGAGAAGGAACCGGGACTATTCCTAGGATAAACATTCAGTACTTC. Protein product: CSAREGTGTIPRINIQYF.

This clonotype was seen a handful of times. The chain has TRBV29-1 and TRBJ2-5, with no clear D. Germline CDR1 reads SQVTM; CDR2 reads ANQGSEA. V lost 3 bases and J lost 5, with 13 bases in between. The CDR3 sequence is 13 residues long. CDR3 DNA sequence: TGCAGCGTTGAGCCCGGGCCTCGTGAGACCCAGTACTTC. Encoded protein: CSVEPGPRETQYF.

This chain links TRBV2 with TRBJ1-2, with D possibly matching TRBD1 (5 bases). Germline V lookup: CDR1 SNHLY, CDR2 FYNNEI. This CDR3 contains 13 residues. The V end lost 1 base, the J end lost 3 bases, and 6 bases lay between the germline ends. The CDR3 region has the DNA TGTGCCAGCAGTGAAGGGGGCGACTATGGCTACACCTTC. Residues: CASSEGGDYGYTF.

The J gene is TRBJ2-5, the V gene TRBV5-1; either TRBD1 or TRBD2 may supply D (6 bases each). The germline V gene encodes CDR1 SGHRS and CDR2 YFSETQ. The V end lost 7 bases, the J end lost 1 base, and 14 bases lay between the germline ends. This CDR3 contains 14 residues. The CDR3 spells CASAGGGPQETQYF. DNA for the CDR3: TGCGCCAGCGCCGGAGGGGGGCCCCAAGAGACCCAGTACTTC.

The chain has TRBV20-1 and TRBJ1-4; D is ambiguous. Germline CDR1 is DFQATT and CDR2 is SNEGSKA (reference sequence). V lost 8 bases and J lost 0, with 7 bases in between. CDR3 length equals 12 residues. In DNA, the CDR3 is TGCAGTACGACCGCAACTAATGAAAAACTGTTTTTT. It translates to CSTTATNEKLFF.

A few counts support this clonotype. The chain is built from TRBV5-1 and TRBJ2-3; maybe TRBD2 (6 bases). CDR3 length: 16 residues. In germline, CDR1 is SGHRS, CDR2 YFSETQ. Trimming cost V 1 base and J 3 bases, with 15 bases left between them. The CDR3: CASSLMVTSWTDTQYF. The CDR3 nucleotides read TGCGCCAGCAGCTTGATGGTGACTAGTTGGACAGATACGCAGTATTTT.

The chain uses TRBV5-5 and TRBJ2-3, with 9 bases matching TRBD2. CDR3 length: 14 residues. Trimming cost V 5 bases and J 5 bases; bases outside gene matches: 6. CDR1 is SGHKS, CDR2 YYEKEE, per germline (reference sequence). Here the CDR3 reads CASSRGGAGDTQYF. In DNA form, the CDR3 reads TGTGCCAGCAGTCGCGGGGGGGCGGGAGATACGCAGTATTTT.

The sample holds many counts of this clonotype. The chain recombines TRBV20-1 with TRBJ1-1; D gene uncertain. Trimming cost V 5 bases and J 1 base, with 11 bases left between them. The CDR3 loop spans 13 amino acids. Germline-derived CDR1 and CDR2 are DFQATT and SNEGSKA (reference sequence). In DNA, the CDR3 is TGCAGTGCTGCCGGACGGACGAACACTGAAGCTTTCTTT. Residues: CSAAGRTNTEAFF.

The J gene is TRBJ1-2, the V gene TRBV5-1; tentatively, D is TRBD1 (5 bases). CDR1 SGHRS and CDR2 YFSETQ come from the germline V gene. V shed 0 bases and J shed 7 bases, with 10 bases lying between them. The CDR3 consists of 13 residues. CDR3 bases: TGCGCCAGCAGCTTGGAGTACAGGAGTGGCTACACCTTC. It translates to CASSLEYRSGYTF.

The sample holds a few counts of this clonotype. V gene TRBV10-3 combines with J gene TRBJ1-1; the match to TRBD1 covers 7 bases. The CDR3 totals 16 residues. V dropped 7 bases and J dropped 0; count of bases not matched to a gene: 11. Germline CDR1 and CDR2: ENHRY and SYGVKD. CDR3 sequence reads: CAINKGGVTMNTEAFF. The CDR3 DNA sequence: TGTGCCATCAATAAAGGGGGCGTCACCATGAACACTGAAGCTTTCTTT.

This clonotype was counted a few times. This sequence joins TRBV5-5 and TRBJ2-4; unclear D gene. Trimming shortened V by 5 bases and J by 0 bases, and 15 bases separated the two germline ends. The CDR3 has 16 amino acids. The germline V gene encodes CDR1 SGHKS and CDR2 YYEKEE (reference sequence). The CDR3 DNA is TGTGCCAGCAGACCCACCTTAGCAACAGCCAAAAACATTCAGTACTTC. Translated, it gives CASRPTLATAKNIQYF.

This clonotype was counted a few times. The chain uses TRBV5-1 and TRBJ2-7; tentatively, D is TRBD1 (5 bases). The CDR3 loop spans 12 amino acids. Germline CDR1 SGHRS, CDR2 YFSETQ. Between the trimmed V and J ends, which lost 4 bases and 3 bases, there was a span of 8 bases. As DNA, the CDR3 is TGCGCCAGCAGCCCGGACAACTACGAGCAGTACTTC. Translating it yields CASSPDNYEQYF.

This clonotype has a count of ten or more. The chain is built from TRBV3-1 and TRBJ1-5; 7 bases align to TRBD1. This CDR3 has 13 residues. The trim removed 8 bases at V and 3 bases at J, leaving 4 bases unmatched. Germline V gene sequence: CDR1 LGHDT, CDR2 YNNKEL (reference sequence). Here the CDR3 reads CASGQADNQPQHF. Written as DNA, the CDR3 is TGTGCCAGCGGACAGGCAGACAATCAGCCCCAGCATTTT. Full variable domain (outside the CDR3, taken from reference TRBV3-1 and TRBJ1-5): DTAVSQTPKYLVTQMGNDKSIKCEQNLGHDTMYWYKQDSKKFLKIMFSYNNKELIINETVPNRFSPKSPDKAHLNLHINSLELGDSAVYFCASGQADNQPQHFGDGTRLSIL.

This clonotype was detected only a few times. The rearrangement joins TRBV5-1 to TRBJ2-7, with TRBD2 as a possible D gene (5 bases). Germline CDR1 SGHRS, CDR2 YFSETQ. The V and J ends lost 5 bases and 4 bases respectively, with 7 bases between them. The CDR3 has 11 residues. The CDR3 DNA is TGCGCCAGCAGGGACTTATACGAGCAGTACTTC. Translating gives CASRDLYEQYF.

This sequence joins TRBV5-1 and TRBJ1-2; tentatively, D is TRBD1 (6 bases). With 4 bases removed from V and 3 bases from J, the gap between germline ends came to 22 bases. Germline V gene lookup returns CDR1 SGHRS and CDR2 YFSETQ. CDR3 length: 17 residues. As DNA, the CDR3 is TGCGCCAGCAGCCCCGGGGGAGGTCCAAAGGGGGACTATGGCTACACCTTC. Its protein product is CASSPGGGPKGDYGYTF.

The chain has TRBV20-1 and TRBJ2-1; D is possibly TRBD2 (5 bases). The germline V and J ends were trimmed by 5 bases and 4 bases, with 15 bases remaining between them. The CDR3 consists of 14 residues. Germline values: CDR1 DFQATT, CDR2 SNEGSKA (reference sequence). The CDR3 sequence is CSALRLGGYNEQFF. In DNA, the CDR3 is TGCAGTGCTCTTCGCTTAGGAGGTTACAATGAGCAGTTCTTC.

This clonotype was counted ten times or more. The genes are TRBV20-1 and TRBJ2-2, with D uncertain. Between the trimmed V and J ends, which lost 3 bases and 1 base, there was a span of 9 bases. This CDR3 is built from 14 residues. The germline V gene encodes CDR1 DFQATT and CDR2 SNEGSKA (reference sequence). The CDR3 nucleotides read TGCAGTGCTAGGGCCCGTGGGAACACCGGGGAGCTGTTTTTT. It codes for CSARARGNTGELFF.

This clonotype was observed a few times. V and J are TRBV20-1 and TRBJ2-5; 10 positions agree with TRBD2. This CDR3 is 17 amino acids long. V shed 0 bases and J 7 bases; nucleotides not matched to a gene: 14. Germline V gene lookup returns CDR1 DFQATT and CDR2 SNEGSKA (reference sequence). In DNA form, the CDR3 reads TGCAGTGCTAGAGATATGGGCCGGACTAGCGGCGGAGGGACCCAGTACTTC. Translated: CSARDMGRTSGGGTQYF.

The V and J genes are TRBV4-3 and TRBJ1-5; D is ambiguous. The CDR3 contains 15 residues. Germline CDR1 and CDR2: LGHNA and YSLEER. V was clipped by 0 bases and J by 3 bases, with 9 bases between them. The CDR3 DNA reads TGCGCCAGCAGCCAAGATACCGGGGACAATCAGCCCCAGCATTTT. As protein: CASSQDTGDNQPQHF.

This clonotype has at least ten counts. The chain joins TRBV7-2 to TRBJ2-1; 10 nucleotides line up with TRBD2. The junction had 6 bases not matched to a gene; V was cut back by 5 bases and J by 5 bases. Germline CDR1 reads SGHTA; CDR2 reads FQGNSA. CDR3 length equals 15 residues. In DNA form, the CDR3 reads TGTGCCAGCAGCCTTCTAGCGGGAGCTCACAATGAGCAGTTCTTC. Amino acid sequence: CASSLLAGAHNEQFF.

This clonotype was found many times. The junction departs from germline at one end; a sequencing error may be responsible. The V gene is TRBV20-1, the J gene TRBJ2-1; no definite D call. The CDR3 spans 11 residues. Germline V gene lookup returns CDR1 DFQATT and CDR2 SNEGSKA (reference sequence). The CDR3 region is CSARENNEQFF. Here the CDR3 DNA reads TGCAGTGCGAGAGAGAACAATGAGCAGTTCTTC.